The 3 T cell receptor beta chains below all came from one sample that was sequenced in a study of TIL therapy for anti-PD-1-resistant metastatic lung cancer. The immunoSEQ assay was v3. Here immunoSEQ multiplex PCR was the method, and the copy in TCRdb shows in-frame clones only, minus some. The sample yields some 60,000 clones, about 69% seen once. Time point in this sample: pre-treatment sample, taken before nivolumab and TIL therapy. The starting material was blood, obtained at baseline. Receptor source: a person aged 25 to 85 with non-small cell lung cancer.

This clone appeared once. V and J are TRBV9 and TRBJ2-7, with a tentative D call TRBD1 (6 bases). The V gene lost 1 base and the J gene lost 3 bases, with 11 bases spanning the gap. CDR3 size: 14 residues. The V gene's germline CDR1 is SGDLS and CDR2 YYNGEE. CDR3 nucleotide sequence: TGTGCCAGCAGCGTATCCCGGGACAACTACGAGCAGTACTTC. Protein product: CASSVSRDNYEQYF.

The rearrangement joins TRBV7-9 to TRBJ1-2; D is ambiguous. V lost 1 base and J 8 bases, leaving 8 bases between the germline ends. CDR1 and CDR2 from the germline V gene are SEHNR and FQNEAQ (reference sequence). The CDR3 is 12 residues long. As DNA, the CDR3 is TGTGCCAGCAGCTTAGAGGTATCGGGCTACACCTTC. As protein: CASSLEVSGYTF.

The V and J genes are TRBV19 and TRBJ2-2, with no clear D. V was cut by 6 bases and J by 6 bases, with 17 bases left in between. This CDR3 contains 15 residues. CDR1 LNHDA and CDR2 SQIVND come from the germline V gene (reference sequence). The CDR3 DNA follows: TGTGCCAGTAGCCTTTCCGGGCTACCCCCCGGGGAGCTGTTTTTT. Translating gives CASSLSGLPPGELFF.